This T cell receptor beta chain is drawn from a study of control samples from healthy donors and cancer patients. V lost 3 bases and J lost 2, with 7 bases in between. The germline CDR1 and CDR2 sequences are SGHVS and FNYEAQ. This CDR3 is built from 13 residues. The data were produced by immunoSEQ multiplex PCR, yet TCRdb's version contains in-frame clones alone and is incomplete. The sample comprises about 160,000 clones, approximately 94% of which are singletons, and around 8.5% rests with the top ten. This clone was detected only once. The source material was blood. The chain has TRBV7-6 and TRBJ1-1; no clear D. This receptor was taken from a woman between 40 and 55 years old in good health. The CDR3: CASSFSRNTEAFF. CDR3 nucleotides: TGTGCCAGCAGCTTTAGTCGTAACACTGAAGCTTTCTTT.